The text below deals with one T cell receptor (beta chain). Its antigen is still unknown. 13 Jbeta primers and 60 Vbeta primers were used for the PCR. The protocol was immunoSEQ multiplex PCR, while the TCRdb copy is restricted to in-frame clones and leaves out a portion. The repertoire holds hundreds of thousands of clones, with around 79% as singletons. This specimen belongs to a study of cytomegalovirus exposure and HLA in healthy donors. Study-wide results and limits: The authors later found TCR association rates varying by HLA locus, with DRB1 most and HLA-C fewest.

From germline, CDR1 is SNHLY and CDR2 FYNNEI. V lost 7 bases, J lost 5 bases, and 21 bases lay in between. CDR3 size: 15 residues. The receptor comes from a young man in good health and CMV-seronegative. Sample: PBMCs. This chain links TRBV2 with TRBJ2-7; D may be TRBD2 (7 bases). The CDR3 reads CASTPTGGGSNEQYF. The CDR3, as DNA: TGTGCCAGCACTCCAACGGGGGGCGGGAGTAACGAGCAGTACTTC.